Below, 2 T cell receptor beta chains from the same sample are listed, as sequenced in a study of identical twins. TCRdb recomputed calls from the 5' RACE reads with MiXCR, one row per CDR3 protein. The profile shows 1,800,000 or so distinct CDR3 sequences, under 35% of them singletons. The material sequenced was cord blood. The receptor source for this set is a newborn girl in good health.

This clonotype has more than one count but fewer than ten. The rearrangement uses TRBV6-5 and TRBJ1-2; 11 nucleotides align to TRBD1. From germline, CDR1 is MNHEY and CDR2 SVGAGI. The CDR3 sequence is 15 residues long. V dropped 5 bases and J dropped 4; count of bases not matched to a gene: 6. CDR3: CASSPRTGGGYGYTF. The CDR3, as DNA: TGTGCCAGCAGTCCACGGACAGGGGGCGGCTATGGCTACACCTTC.

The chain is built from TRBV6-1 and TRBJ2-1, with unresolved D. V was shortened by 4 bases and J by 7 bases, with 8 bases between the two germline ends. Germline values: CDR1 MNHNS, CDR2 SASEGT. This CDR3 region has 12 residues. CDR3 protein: CASSALRNEQFF. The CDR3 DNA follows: TGTGCCAGCAGTGCCCTCAGGAATGAGCAGTTCTTC.